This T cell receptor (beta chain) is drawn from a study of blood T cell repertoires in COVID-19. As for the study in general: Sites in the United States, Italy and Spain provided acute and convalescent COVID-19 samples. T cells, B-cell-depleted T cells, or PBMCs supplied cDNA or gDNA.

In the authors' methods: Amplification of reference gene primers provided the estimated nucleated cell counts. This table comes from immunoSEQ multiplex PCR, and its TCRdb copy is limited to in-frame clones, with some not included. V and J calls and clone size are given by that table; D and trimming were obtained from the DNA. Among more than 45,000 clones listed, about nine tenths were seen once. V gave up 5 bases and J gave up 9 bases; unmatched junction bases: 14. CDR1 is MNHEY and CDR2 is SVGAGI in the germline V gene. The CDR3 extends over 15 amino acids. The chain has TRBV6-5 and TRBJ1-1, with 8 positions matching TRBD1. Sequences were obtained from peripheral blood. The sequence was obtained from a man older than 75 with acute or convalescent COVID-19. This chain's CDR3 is CASSNRPTGAAQAFF. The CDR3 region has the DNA TGTGCCAGCAGTAACCGACCGACAGGGGCCGCCCAAGCTTTCTTT.